This T cell receptor (beta chain) is from a study of OX40 agonist ivuxolimab in advanced cancers. Study-level findings and limits: Expanded peripheral T-cell antigen specificity went undetermined. Relative to CD4+ cells, CD8+ T cells on average had more expanded clones.

Notes on this clone: Its antigen is as yet unknown.

The germline V gene encodes CDR1 MDHEN and CDR2 SYDVKM. The CDR3 contains 14 residues. Trimming shortened V by 11 bases and J by 3 bases, and 19 bases separated the two germline ends. The protocol was immunoSEQ multiplex PCR, while the TCRdb copy is restricted to in-frame clones and leaves out a portion. Seen here are 28,000 or so clones, 85% to 95% observed once, and the top ten hold about a quarter. This clonotype was sampled from an adult with an advanced solid tumor such as melanoma, head and neck, liver or kidney cancer. The input for sequencing was CD4+ or CD8+ T cells sorted from blood, taken in a trial of the OX40 agonist ivuxolimab. The chain uses TRBV28 and TRBJ1-1, with D unclear. CDR3: CASAGFNRDTEAFF. The CDR3 DNA follows: TGTGCCTCCGCGGGCTTCAATAGGGACACTGAAGCTTTCTTT.